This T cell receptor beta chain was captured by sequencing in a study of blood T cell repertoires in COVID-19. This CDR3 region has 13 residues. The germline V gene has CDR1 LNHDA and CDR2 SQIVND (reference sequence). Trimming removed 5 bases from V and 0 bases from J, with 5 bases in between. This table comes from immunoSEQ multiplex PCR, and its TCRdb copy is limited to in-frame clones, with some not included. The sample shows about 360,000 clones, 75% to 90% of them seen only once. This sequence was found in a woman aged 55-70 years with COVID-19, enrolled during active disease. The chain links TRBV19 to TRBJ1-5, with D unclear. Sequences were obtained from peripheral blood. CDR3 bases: TGTGCCAGTAGTTTTAATAGCAATCAGCCCCAGCATTTT. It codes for CASSFNSNQPQHF.